This T cell receptor beta chain was found in a study of blood T cell repertoires in COVID-19. Germline-derived CDR1 and CDR2 are SEHNR and FQNEAQ (reference sequence). With 5 bases clipped from V and 5 bases from J, the junction kept 7 bases outside the gene matches. This CDR3 has 15 residues. TCRdb's table, derived via immunoSEQ multiplex PCR, lists solely in-frame clones and lacks some. The table has 150,000 to 200,000 clones, 80% to 90% seen once. What was sequenced was PBMCs or T cells enriched from blood (not recorded which). V gene TRBV7-9 combines with J gene TRBJ1-1; 11 bases are shared with TRBD1. The clonotype comes from a man between 50 and 59 years old who had recovered from COVID-19. CDR3 nucleotides: TGTGCCAGCAGCCCCGGACAGGGGGCGAAAACTGAAGCTTTCTTT. Its translation is CASSPGQGAKTEAFF. Combining the CDR3 with reference TRBV7-9 and TRBJ1-1 gives the whole variable domain DTGVSQNPRHKITKRGQNVTFRCDPISEHNRLYWYRQTLGQGPEFLTYFQNEAQLEKSRLLSDRFSAERPKGSFSTLEIQRTEQGDSAMYLCASSPGQGAKTEAFFGQGTRLTVV.